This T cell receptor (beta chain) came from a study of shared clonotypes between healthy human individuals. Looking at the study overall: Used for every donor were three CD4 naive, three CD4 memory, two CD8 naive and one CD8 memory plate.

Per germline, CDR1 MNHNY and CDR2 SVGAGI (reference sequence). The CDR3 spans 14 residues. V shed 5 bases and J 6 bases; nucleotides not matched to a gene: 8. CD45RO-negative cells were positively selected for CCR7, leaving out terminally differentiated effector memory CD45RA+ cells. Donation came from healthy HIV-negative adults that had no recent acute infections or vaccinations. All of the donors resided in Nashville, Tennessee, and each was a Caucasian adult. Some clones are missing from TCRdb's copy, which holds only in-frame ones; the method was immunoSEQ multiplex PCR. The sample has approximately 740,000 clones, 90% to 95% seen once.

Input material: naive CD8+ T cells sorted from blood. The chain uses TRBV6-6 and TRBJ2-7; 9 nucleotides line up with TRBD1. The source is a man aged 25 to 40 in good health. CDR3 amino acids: CASSPSGQGLEQYF. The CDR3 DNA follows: TGTGCCAGCAGTCCAAGCGGACAGGGGCTCGAGCAGTACTTC.